These 32 T cell receptor beta chains were all obtained from the same sample, sequenced in a study of T cell changes during pregnancy in multiple sclerosis. TCRdb's copy holds only in-frame clones and misses some; the assay was immunoSEQ multiplex PCR. The top ten clones hold about 20% of a sample with more than 14,000 clones, 80% to 90% of them seen once. The sample in question was CD8+ T cells from peripheral blood mononuclear cells, obtained in the first trimester of pregnancy. The source is a female donor with multiple sclerosis, enrolled in a pregnancy study.

A few counts support this clone. CDR3 sequence reads: CASSLNRQGGYGYTF. The CDR3 DNA reads TGTGCCAGCAGCCTAAATCGACAGGGGGGCTATGGCTACACCTTC. The gene calls are TRBV4-2 and TRBJ1-2; 9 bases are shared with TRBD1. There are 15 residues in the CDR3. Germline CDR1 and CDR2: LGHNA and YNFKEQ. The trim removed 4 bases at V and 4 bases at J, leaving 7 bases unmatched.

J is TRBJ1-5 and V is TRBV25-1; 8 bases map to TRBD1. Germline trimming cut 1 base from V and 7 bases from J; bases unmatched to any gene: 3. The CDR3 length is 14 residues. Germline lookup yields CDR1 MGHDK and CDR2 SYGVNS. The CDR3 loop is CASSEWDRSQPQHF. The CDR3 bases are TGTGCCAGCAGTGAATGGGACAGGAGCCAGCCCCAGCATTTT.

This chain links TRBV7-6 with TRBJ1-3; 8 nucleotides agree with TRBD1. The J segment lost 4 bases and the V segment lost 4 bases, leaving 9 bases of the junction unmatched. The CDR3 contains 16 residues. The germline gives CDR1 SGHVS, CDR2 FNYEAQ. The CDR3: CASSSSRTGWGNTIYF. In nucleotides, the CDR3 is TGTGCCAGCAGCTCCTCCCGGACAGGGTGGGGAAACACCATATATTTT.

This clone is categorized as medium-sized. The V and J genes are TRBV2 and TRBJ2-7, with D maybe TRBD2 (6 bases). The germline V gene encodes CDR1 SNHLY and CDR2 FYNNEI. Trimming shortened V by 6 bases and J by 2 bases, and 17 bases separated the two germline ends. The CDR3 contains 15 residues. CDR3 sequence: CASSAGPGLPYEQYF. CDR3 bases: TGTGCCAGCAGCGCGGGACCGGGACTTCCCTACGAGCAGTACTTC.

This rearrangement joins TRBV9 to TRBJ2-2, with 10 bases matching TRBD2. Germline CDR1 SGDLS, CDR2 YYNGEE. The CDR3 is 16 residues long. The V segment lost 3 bases and the J segment 0 bases; nucleotides outside the gene matches: 2. DNA for the CDR3: TGTGCCAGCAGCGCCCTAGCGGGAGCGAACACCGGGGAGCTGTTTTTT. It encodes CASSALAGANTGELFF.

This clone showed up just once. The V and J genes are TRBV5-1 and TRBJ2-1; 15 bases align to TRBD2. The CDR3 runs 18 residues. The trim removed 3 bases at V and 0 bases at J, leaving 4 bases unmatched. The germline V gene has CDR1 SGHRS and CDR2 YFSETQ. The CDR3 sequence is CASSSGLAGGSSYNEQFF. DNA of the CDR3: TGCGCCAGCAGCTCGGGACTAGCGGGGGGTAGCTCCTACAATGAGCAGTTCTTC.

The rearrangement uses TRBV28 and TRBJ2-1; 8 nucleotides match TRBD2. J lost 2 bases, V lost 2 bases, and 8 bases had no gene match. This CDR3 contains 17 residues. Germline V gene lookup returns CDR1 MDHEN and CDR2 SYDVKM. CDR3 nucleotide sequence: TGTGCCAGCAGTTTAGGGACTAGTGTCCGAACCTACAATGAGCAGTTCTTC. Translated: CASSLGTSVRTYNEQFF.

There are a few counts of this clone. This chain links TRBV14 with TRBJ2-3, with a possible D match to TRBD1 (7 bases). Germline values: CDR1 SGHDN, CDR2 FVKESK. V dropped 4 bases and J dropped 3 bases, with 17 bases sitting between them. The CDR3 sequence is 16 residues long. Written as DNA, the CDR3 is TGTGCCAGCAGCCCAGGGGGGAGCCCGCGTACAGATACGCAGTATTTT. It specifies CASSPGGSPRTDTQYF.

The chain joins TRBV6-4 to TRBJ2-1, with no clear D. This CDR3 region has 13 residues. With 2 bases removed from V and 7 bases from J, the gap between germline ends came to 9 bases. From germline, CDR1 is MRHNA and CDR2 SNTAGT. The CDR3 loop reads CASSDVATNEQFF. The DNA of the CDR3 is TGTGCCAGCAGTGACGTAGCAACGAATGAGCAGTTCTTC.

This clone appeared a single time. DNA for the CDR3: TGTGCCAGCACCCCGAGGGGGGGCGGGGGTGAAAAACTGTTTTTT. Translated: CASTPRGGGGEKLFF. The chain carries TRBV9 and TRBJ1-4; the D gene is possibly TRBD1 (6 bases). The CDR3 has 15 residues. CDR1 and CDR2 from the germline V gene are SGDLS and YYNGEE. Trimming removed 6 bases at V and 7 bases at J, with 19 bases between.

This clone was picked up one time. The chain couples TRBV12-5 to TRBJ2-5; TRBD1 aligns across 7 bases. CDR3 length: 14 residues. From germline, CDR1 is LGHNT and CDR2 FRNRAP. Unmatched junction bases numbered 7, after V lost 5 bases and J lost 4 bases. CDR3 in DNA: TGTGCTAGTGGTATCGGGACAGCCCCAGAGACCCAGTACTTC. This sequence encodes CASGIGTAPETQYF.

This chain joins TRBV5-6 and TRBJ2-7; 8 bases match TRBD2. There are 14 residues in the CDR3. The germline V gene has CDR1 SGHDT and CDR2 YYEEEE. V dropped 3 bases and J dropped 2; count of bases not matched to a gene: 4. The CDR3 nucleotides read TGTGCCAGCAGCTCCAGACTAGCGACCTACGAGCAGTACTTC. This encodes CASSSRLATYEQYF.

This clone was picked up one time. The V call is TRBV5-5, the J call TRBJ2-7; 8 nucleotides match TRBD2. The CDR3 contains 16 residues. The germline gives CDR1 SGHKS, CDR2 YYEKEE (reference sequence). With V trimmed by 1 base and J by 7 bases, 13 bases remained unmatched. CDR3 DNA sequence: TGTGCCAGCAGCTTGTTCCGGGAGGGGGGGGCTAGGGAGCAGTACTTC. Translating it yields CASSLFREGGAREQYF.

The table lists this clone with a count of one. The rearrangement links TRBV7-9 to TRBJ2-3; no clear D gene. The V end was cut by 0 bases, the J end by 0 bases, with 10 bases between. Germline-derived CDR1 and CDR2 are SEHNR and FQNEAQ (reference sequence). The CDR3 is 16 residues long. CDR3 sequence reads: CASSLAPNPSTDTQYF. The CDR3 DNA sequence: TGTGCCAGCAGCTTAGCGCCTAACCCAAGCACAGATACGCAGTATTTT.

The V call is TRBV7-9, the J call TRBJ2-7; 10 bases are shared with TRBD1. Germline V lookup: CDR1 SEHNR, CDR2 FQNEAQ (reference sequence). The CDR3 covers 15 residues. V gave up 5 bases and J gave up 1 base; unmatched junction bases: 5. CDR3 loop: CASSGRQGASYEQYF. In nucleotides, the CDR3 is TGTGCCAGCAGCGGCCGACAGGGGGCTTCCTACGAGCAGTACTTC.

Details on this clone: Different DNA sequences within this sample yield the same CDR3. The rearrangement joins TRBV9 to TRBJ2-5, with D possibly being TRBD1 (5 bases). CDR3 length equals 13 residues. Trimming removed 0 bases from V and 5 bases from J, with 8 bases in between. Germline values: CDR1 SGDLS, CDR2 YYNGEE. Here the CDR3 reads CASSVGQKETQYF. As DNA, the CDR3 is TGTGCCAGCAGCGTAGGACAGAAGGAGACCCAGTACTTC.

This clone was seen more than once but under ten times. The V call is TRBV7-6, the J call TRBJ1-6; possibly TRBD1 for D (6 bases). The germline V gene encodes CDR1 SGHVS and CDR2 FNYEAQ. The CDR3 runs 14 residues. Trimming shortened V by 4 bases and J by 9 bases, and 13 bases separated the two germline ends. CDR3 nucleotide sequence: TGTGCCAGCAGCTCCCCGGACAGTTTTTCACCCCTCCACTTT. Its protein product is CASSSPDSFSPLHF.

This chain uses TRBV6-1 with TRBJ2-1, with 10 bases that match TRBD2. Germline loops: CDR1 MNHNS, CDR2 SASEGT. This CDR3 spans 15 amino acids. The ends lost 6 bases at V and 7 bases at J; junction bases unmatched: 9. For the CDR3, the DNA is TGTGCCAGCAGCCCCGCTAGCGGGAGCCCTAATGAGCAGTTCTTC. Its translation is CASSPASGSPNEQFF.

The chain combines TRBV5-1 with TRBJ2-2, with 7 bases that match TRBD1. The CDR3 loop spans 14 amino acids. Germline lookup yields CDR1 SGHRS and CDR2 YFSETQ. V lost 1 base, J lost 6 bases, and 3 bases stayed unmatched. The DNA of the CDR3 is TGCGCCAGCAGCTTGAGGCAGGGGGCCGGGGAGCTGTTTTTT. Its translation: CASSLRQGAGELFF.

The chain combines TRBV2 with TRBJ2-1; tentative D call: TRBD2 (5 bases). The CDR3 runs 16 residues. V lost 3 bases, J lost 0 bases, and 12 bases lay in between. The germline CDR1 and CDR2 sequences are SNHLY and FYNNEI. The CDR3 DNA is TGTGCCAGCAGTGACCCGCGGGTCAGCTCCTACAATGAGCAGTTCTTC. Its translation: CASSDPRVSSYNEQFF. The entire variable domain, with the rest obtained from reference TRBV2 and TRBJ2-1, is as follows: EPEVTQTPSHQVTQMGQEVILRCVPISNHLYFYWYRQILGQKVEFLVSFYNNEISEKSEIFDDQFSVERPDGSNFTLKIRSTKLEDSAMYFCASSDPRVSSYNEQFFGPGTRLTVL.

The genes are TRBV9 and TRBJ1-2, with TRBD1 matching over 8 bases. CDR3 size: 19 residues. Looked up from germline, CDR1 is SGDLS and CDR2 is YYNGEE. Losses at the gene ends were 0 bases for V and 4 bases for J; bases not matched to a gene: 17. CDR3 region: CASSVAPSPQGANVYGYTF. Here the CDR3 DNA reads TGTGCCAGCAGCGTAGCCCCGTCCCCTCAGGGGGCTAACGTCTATGGCTACACCTTC.

This clone turned up a few times. The rearrangement uses TRBV27 and TRBJ2-3; 7 bases match TRBD1. V dropped 6 bases and J dropped 2; count of bases not matched to a gene: 8. The CDR3 is made up of 15 amino acids. Germline V gives CDR1 MNHEY, CDR2 SMNVEV (reference sequence). This CDR3 is CASSHQGDFTDTQYF. The CDR3 coding sequence is TGTGCCAGCAGCCACCAGGGGGATTTCACAGATACGCAGTATTTT.

The rearrangement links TRBV5-1 to TRBJ1-2; possible D gene TRBD1, 6 bases. CDR1 is SGHRS and CDR2 is YFSETQ in the germline V gene. V dropped 1 base and J dropped 5 bases, with 12 bases sitting between them. This CDR3 is 14 amino acids long. The chain's CDR3 is CASSLSGTTYGYTF. The CDR3 DNA reads as TGCGCCAGCAGCTTGTCCGGGACAACTTATGGCTACACCTTC. The complete variable domain, with remaining parts taken from reference TRBV5-1 and TRBJ1-2, reads KAGVTQTPRYLIKTRGQQVTLSCSPISGHRSVSWYQQTPGQGLQFLFEYFSETQRNKGNFPGRFSGRQFSNSRSEMNVSTLELGDSALYLCASSLSGTTYGYTFGSGTRLTVV.

This chain joins TRBV5-5 and TRBJ2-7, with 13 bases identical to TRBD2. CDR3 size: 16 residues. CDR1 is SGHKS and CDR2 is YYEKEE in the germline V gene (reference sequence). J gave up 4 bases and V 2 bases, and 6 bases lay outside the gene matches. The CDR3: CASSLLLAGGPYEQYF. The CDR3 region has the DNA TGTGCCAGCAGCTTATTACTAGCGGGAGGGCCGTACGAGCAGTACTTC. Based on the CDR3 plus reference TRBV5-5 and TRBJ2-7, the full variable domain is DAGVTQSPTHLIKTRGQQVTLRCSPISGHKSVSWYQQVLGQGPQFIFQYYEKEERGRGNFPDRFSARQFPNYSSELNVNALLLGDSALYLCASSLLLAGGPYEQYFGPGTRLTVT.

This clone is a singleton in its sample. The chain couples TRBV7-2 to TRBJ2-3, with 11 bases fitting TRBD2. The CDR3 extends over 16 amino acids. Per the germline V gene, CDR1 is SGHTA and CDR2 is FQGNSA. J gave up 2 bases and V 5 bases, and 6 bases lay outside the gene matches. The CDR3 bases are TGTGCCAGCAGCCCGCGACTAGCGGGACTCACAGATACGCAGTATTTT. Translation: CASSPRLAGLTDTQYF.

This clone is medium-sized (0.01 to 0.1%) within its sample. The chain uses TRBV2 and TRBJ2-1, with 9 bases lining up with TRBD2. V shed 0 bases, J shed 1 base, and the junction held 1 base outside the gene matches. Germline values: CDR1 SNHLY, CDR2 FYNNEI. There are 16 residues in the CDR3. The CDR3 loop is CASSEALAGSYNEQFF. The CDR3 nucleotides read TGTGCCAGCAGTGAAGCGCTAGCGGGATCCTACAATGAGCAGTTCTTC.

In regard to this clone: Other nucleotide sequences in the sample specify the same CDR3. V is TRBV6-4 and J is TRBJ2-1; 11 nucleotides match TRBD2. The trim removed 6 bases at V and 5 bases at J, leaving 6 bases unmatched. Germline V gene data show CDR1 as MRHNA and CDR2 as SNTAGT. The CDR3 covers 15 residues. CDR3 in amino acids: CASSAGTSGDNEQFF. The CDR3 DNA sequence: TGTGCCAGCAGCGCCGGGACTAGCGGAGACAATGAGCAGTTCTTC.

This clone appeared a few times. The CDR3 DNA sequence: TGTGCCAGCAGTGATGAGACAGGGGGCACCGGGGAGCTGTTTTTT. Amino acid sequence: CASSDETGGTGELFF. The chain has TRBV6-1 and TRBJ2-2, with 9 bases matching TRBD1. CDR3 size: 15 residues. Germline values: CDR1 MNHNS, CDR2 SASEGT. J gave up 4 bases and V 3 bases, and 3 bases lay outside the gene matches.

The chain couples TRBV7-9 to TRBJ1-2; 9 bases match TRBD1. The CDR3 extends over 15 amino acids. The trim removed 1 base at V and 2 bases at J, leaving 2 bases unmatched. Germline V gene sequence: CDR1 SEHNR, CDR2 FQNEAQ (reference sequence). CDR3 in amino acids: CASSLGDRDNYGYTF. The CDR3, as DNA: TGTGCCAGCAGCTTAGGGGACAGGGACAACTATGGCTACACCTTC.

Only one count was recorded for this clone. The chain is built from TRBV7-2 and TRBJ2-1, with 11 bases identical to TRBD2. Germline CDR1 SGHTA, CDR2 FQGNSA. J was trimmed by 8 bases and V by 5 bases; bases with no gene match: 11. This CDR3 is built from 16 residues. CDR3 in amino acids: CASSTLISGRADEQFF. CDR3 coding DNA: TGTGCCAGCAGCACTCTAATTAGCGGGAGGGCCGATGAGCAGTTCTTC.

The chain has TRBV6-5 and TRBJ1-2, with unresolved D. The CDR3 is made up of 13 amino acids. Germline CDR1 and CDR2: MNHEY and SVGAGI. V dropped 2 bases and J dropped 4 bases, with 8 bases sitting between them. The CDR3 protein is CASSYRETYGYTF. The CDR3 coding sequence is TGTGCCAGCAGTTACAGGGAGACCTATGGCTACACCTTC.

This sequence joins TRBV6-1 and TRBJ2-1; a weak D match, TRBD2 (7 bases). The CDR3 extends over 15 amino acids. V was clipped by 0 bases and J by 8 bases, with 14 bases between them. Germline CDR1 and CDR2: MNHNS and SASEGT. The CDR3 loop reads CASSEAEKGGDEQFF. Written as DNA, the CDR3 is TGTGCCAGCAGTGAAGCGGAAAAAGGGGGGGATGAGCAGTTCTTC.